These 15 T cell receptor beta chains were all obtained from the same sample, sequenced in a study of early T cells in non-severe SARS-CoV-2 infection. TCRdb independently ran MiXCR on the 5' RACE reads; one entry per CDR3 protein. The sample records around 99,000 distinct CDR3 sequences, 11% being singletons. Sequencing input: whole blood. Receptor source: an adult who was a healthcare worker with PCR-confirmed SARS-CoV-2 infection or an uninfected control (not recorded which).

On this clonotype itself: Relative to the germline gene, one junction end is altered; a read error may explain this. In DNA, the CDR3 is TGTGCCAGCAGCTCCGAACTTACAGCGAACACTGAAGTTTTCTTT. Its translation is CASSSELTANTEVFF. The chain is built from TRBV5-4 and TRBJ1-1; no reliable D call. There are 15 residues in the CDR3. Germline values: CDR1 SGHNT, CDR2 YYREEE (reference sequence).

This clonotype was found many times. The V gene is TRBV7-2, the J gene TRBJ2-7; D is unresolved. CDR1 is SGHTA, CDR2 FQGNSA, per germline. CDR3 length: 17 amino acids. V was cut by 5 bases and J by 2 bases, with 22 bases left in between. The CDR3 loop reads CASSGPGQRTRTYEQYF. The CDR3 nucleotides read TGTGCCAGCAGCGGACCCGGCCAAAGGACCAGGACCTACGAGCAGTACTTC.

V and J are TRBV14 and TRBJ1-2, with 7 nucleotides matching TRBD1. There are 14 residues in the CDR3. Looked up from germline, CDR1 is SGHDN and CDR2 is FVKESK. The J segment lost 4 bases and the V segment lost 5 bases, leaving 7 bases of the junction unmatched. The CDR3 loop reads CASSEYRGFYGYTF. As DNA, the CDR3 is TGTGCCAGCAGCGAATACAGGGGCTTCTATGGCTACACCTTC. The variable domain in full, with the rest retrieved from reference TRBV14 and TRBJ1-2, is EAGVTQFPSHSVIEKGQTVTLRCDPISGHDNLYWYRRVMGKEIKFLLHFVKESKQDESGMPNNRFLAERTGGTYSTLKVQPAELEDSGVYFCASSEYRGFYGYTFGSGTRLTVV.

The chain joins TRBV9 to TRBJ2-3; 10 positions match TRBD1. The CDR3 is 15 residues long. The V segment lost 2 bases and the J segment 5 bases; nucleotides outside the gene matches: 5. Germline assignment: CDR1 SGDLS and CDR2 YYNGEE. The CDR3 protein is CASSVGTGARDTQYF. CDR3 nucleotide sequence: TGTGCCAGCAGCGTCGGGACAGGGGCGCGAGATACGCAGTATTTT. Filled out from reference TRBV9 and TRBJ2-3, the complete variable domain reads DSGVTQTPKHLITATGQRVTLRCSPRSGDLSVYWYQQSLDQGLQFLIQYYNGEERAKGNILERFSAQQFPDLHSELNLSSLELGDSALYFCASSVGTGARDTQYFGPGTRLTVL.

In this sample, this clonotype turned up a few times. The gene calls are TRBV28 and TRBJ2-6, with 7 positions matching TRBD1. Germline V gene lookup returns CDR1 MDHEN and CDR2 SYDVKM. Trimming removed 2 bases from V and 3 bases from J; junction bases left unmatched: 4. The CDR3 totals 16 residues. This chain's CDR3 is CASSLKGAFGANVLTF. For the CDR3, the DNA is TGTGCCAGCAGTTTAAAGGGGGCATTTGGGGCCAACGTCCTGACTTTC.

This clonotype was counted between two and nine times. The chain carries TRBV6-1 and TRBJ1-5, with 7 bases fitting TRBD1. The J segment lost 6 bases and the V segment lost 5 bases, leaving 10 bases of the junction unmatched. This CDR3 spans 15 amino acids. Germline CDR1 MNHNS, CDR2 SASEGT. CDR3 loop: CASSLRDRNPQPQHF. Written as DNA, the CDR3 is TGTGCCAGCAGTCTCCGGGACAGAAACCCTCAGCCCCAGCATTTT.

This clonotype was counted ten times or more. Compared with germline, one end of the junction differs, possibly owing to a read error. This chain's CDR3 is CSARGIREDQGTQYF. The CDR3 bases are TGCAGTGCTAGAGGTATCCGGGAAGACCAAGGGACCCAGTACTTC. The V and J genes are TRBV20-1 and TRBJ2-5, with D maybe TRBD2 (5 bases). The CDR3 runs 15 residues. From germline, CDR1 is DFQATT and CDR2 SNEGSKA (reference sequence).

This clonotype came up a few times. The rearrangement links TRBV28 to TRBJ2-7; no clear D gene. This CDR3 has 13 residues. The V and J ends lost 8 bases and 6 bases respectively, with 17 bases between them. Germline V gene lookup returns CDR1 MDHEN and CDR2 SYDVKM. The CDR3 spells CASRTQSGSEQYF. As DNA, the CDR3 is TGTGCCAGCCGGACCCAGAGTGGCTCCGAGCAGTACTTC.

This clonotype was counted only a few times. The rearrangement links TRBV20-1 to TRBJ2-1; D is ambiguous. CDR1 is DFQATT and CDR2 is SNEGSKA in the germline V gene (reference sequence). CDR3 size: 15 residues. Deletions cut 0 bases from V and 5 bases from J, with 14 bases between. CDR3 amino acids: CSARDWTAVHNEQFF. CDR3 coding DNA: TGCAGTGCTAGAGATTGGACCGCAGTCCACAATGAGCAGTTCTTC.

This clonotype was detected a few times. J is TRBJ2-2 and V is TRBV20-1; D is unresolved. Germline V gives CDR1 DFQATT, CDR2 SNEGSKA (reference sequence). This CDR3 spans 12 amino acids. V was cut by 4 bases and J by 6 bases, with 9 bases left in between. The CDR3 is CSAMPWAGELFF. CDR3 in DNA: TGCAGTGCTATGCCTTGGGCCGGGGAGCTGTTTTTT.

This clonotype has at least ten counts. The chain has TRBV15 and TRBJ2-3; D is uncertain. The CDR3 sequence is 13 residues long. V lost 1 base and J 4 bases, leaving 6 bases between the germline ends. Germline CDR1 reads LNHNV; CDR2 reads YYDKDF (reference sequence). CDR3 DNA sequence: TGTGCCACCAGCAGAGTTGGCCCAGATACGCAGTATTTT. It codes for CATSRVGPDTQYF.

This clonotype was counted at least ten times. The rearrangement links TRBV20-1 to TRBJ2-7; D uncertain. The V gene's germline CDR1 is DFQATT and CDR2 SNEGSKA (reference sequence). The CDR3 is 13 residues long. V was shortened by 3 bases and J by 6 bases, with 15 bases between the two germline ends. This chain's CDR3 is CSARLGVGSEQYF. For the CDR3, the DNA is TGCAGTGCTAGGTTAGGAGTCGGCAGCGAGCAGTACTTC.

The chain is built from TRBV7-2 and TRBJ1-2, with D possibly being TRBD1 (6 bases). CDR1 is SGHTA and CDR2 is FQGNSA in the germline V gene. V dropped 5 bases and J dropped 6 bases, with 16 bases sitting between them. The CDR3 totals 14 residues. In DNA form, the CDR3 reads TGTGCCAGCAGCCCCTCCCGGGGGCAGAATGGCTACACCTTC. Translating it yields CASSPSRGQNGYTF.

The table lists this clonotype with many counts. The J gene is TRBJ1-5, the V gene TRBV28; TRBD1 might be the D (6 bases). Germline V gives CDR1 MDHEN, CDR2 SYDVKM. The CDR3 is 16 amino acids. Trimming removed 5 bases at V and 4 bases at J, with 18 bases between. The DNA for the CDR3 is TGTGCCAGCAGTATAACAGGGCTCGGTTCAAATCAGCCCCAGCATTTT. It codes for CASSITGLGSNQPQHF.

The chain couples TRBV9 to TRBJ2-7; D is unresolved. Per germline, CDR1 SGDLS and CDR2 YYNGEE. This CDR3 is built from 14 residues. The V and J ends lost 0 bases and 0 bases respectively, with 7 bases between them. Written as DNA, the CDR3 is TGTGCCAGCAGCGTAGGGAAGGGCTCCTACGAGCAGTACTTC. It yields the protein CASSVGKGSYEQYF.